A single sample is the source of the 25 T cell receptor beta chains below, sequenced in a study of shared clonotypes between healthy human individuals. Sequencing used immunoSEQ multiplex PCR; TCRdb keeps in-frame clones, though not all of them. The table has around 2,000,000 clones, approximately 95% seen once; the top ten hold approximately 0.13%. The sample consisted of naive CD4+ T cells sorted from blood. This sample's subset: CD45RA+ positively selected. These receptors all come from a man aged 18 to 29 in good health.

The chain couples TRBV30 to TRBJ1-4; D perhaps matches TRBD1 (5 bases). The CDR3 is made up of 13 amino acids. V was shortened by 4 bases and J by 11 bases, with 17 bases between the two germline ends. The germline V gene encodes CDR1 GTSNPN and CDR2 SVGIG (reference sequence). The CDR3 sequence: CAWTGTVTGKLFF. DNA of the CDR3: TGTGCCTGGACCGGGACTGTGACCGGGAAACTGTTTTTT.

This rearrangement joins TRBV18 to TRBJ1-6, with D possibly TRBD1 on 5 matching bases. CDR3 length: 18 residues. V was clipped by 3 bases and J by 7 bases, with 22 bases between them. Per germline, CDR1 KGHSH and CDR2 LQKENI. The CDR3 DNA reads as TGTGCCAGCTCACCCGGGACGTCCCCCTCGAAAGAAAATTCACCCCTCCACTTT. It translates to CASSPGTSPSKENSPLHF.

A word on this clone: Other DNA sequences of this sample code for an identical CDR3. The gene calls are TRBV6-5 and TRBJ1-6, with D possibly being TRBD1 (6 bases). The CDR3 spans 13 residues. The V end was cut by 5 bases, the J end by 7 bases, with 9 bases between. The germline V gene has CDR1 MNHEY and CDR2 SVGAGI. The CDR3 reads CASSSRGNSPLHF. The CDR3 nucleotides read TGTGCCAGCAGTAGCAGGGGAAATTCACCCCTCCACTTT.

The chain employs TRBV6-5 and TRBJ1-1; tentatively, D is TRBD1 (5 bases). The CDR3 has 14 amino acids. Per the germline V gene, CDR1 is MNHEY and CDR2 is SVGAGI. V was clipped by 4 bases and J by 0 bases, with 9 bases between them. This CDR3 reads CASSSTALNTEAFF. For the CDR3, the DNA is TGTGCCAGCAGTTCGACAGCCCTGAACACTGAAGCTTTCTTT.

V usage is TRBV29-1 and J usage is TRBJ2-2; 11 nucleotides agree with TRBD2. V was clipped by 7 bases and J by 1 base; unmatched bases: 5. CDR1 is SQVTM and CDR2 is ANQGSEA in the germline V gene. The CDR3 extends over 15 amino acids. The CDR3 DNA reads TGCAGCGCATCTAGCGGGGGGCTGAACACCGGGGAGCTGTTTTTT. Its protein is CSASSGGLNTGELFF.

The CDR3 spells CASSPTGTSGEETQYF. In DNA, the CDR3 is TGTGCCAGCAGTCCGACCGGGACTAGCGGTGAAGAGACCCAGTACTTC. V is TRBV11-1 and J is TRBJ2-5; TRBD2 matches at 11 bases. Germline lookup yields CDR1 SGHAT and CDR2 FQDESV (reference sequence). V was clipped by 6 bases and J by 3 bases; unmatched bases: 9. The CDR3 sequence is 16 residues long.

The CDR3 nucleotides read TGTGCCAGCGGGGAGGGGGAATCGGGCTATGGCTACACCTTC. It yields the protein CASGEGESGYGYTF. The V and J genes are TRBV5-6 and TRBJ1-2; tentative D call: TRBD1 (6 bases). The germline V and J ends were trimmed by 7 bases and 4 bases, with 17 bases remaining between them. This CDR3 contains 14 residues. The germline gives CDR1 SGHDT, CDR2 YYEEEE.

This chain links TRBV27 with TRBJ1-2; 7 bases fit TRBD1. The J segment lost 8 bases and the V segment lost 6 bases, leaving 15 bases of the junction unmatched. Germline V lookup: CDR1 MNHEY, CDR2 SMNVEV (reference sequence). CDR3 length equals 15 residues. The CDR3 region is CASSSEPHRGAGYTF. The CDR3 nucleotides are TGTGCCAGCAGCTCCGAACCCCACAGGGGCGCAGGCTACACCTTC.

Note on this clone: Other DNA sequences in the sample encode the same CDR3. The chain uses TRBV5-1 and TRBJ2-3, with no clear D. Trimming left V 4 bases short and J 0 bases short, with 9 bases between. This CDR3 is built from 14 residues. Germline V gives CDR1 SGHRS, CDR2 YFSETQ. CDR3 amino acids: CASSLDKSTDTQYF. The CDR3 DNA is TGCGCCAGCAGCCTCGACAAAAGCACAGATACGCAGTATTTT.

Written as DNA, the CDR3 is TGTGCCTGGACCGCGGGACGGTACTCTGGGGCCAACGTCCTGACTTTC. Amino acid sequence: CAWTAGRYSGANVLTF. The chain couples TRBV30 to TRBJ2-6; maybe TRBD2 (6 bases). The length of the CDR3 is 16 residues. Trimming took 4 bases from V and 0 from J, leaving 13 bases between them. Per the germline V gene, CDR1 is GTSNPN and CDR2 is SVGIG (reference sequence).

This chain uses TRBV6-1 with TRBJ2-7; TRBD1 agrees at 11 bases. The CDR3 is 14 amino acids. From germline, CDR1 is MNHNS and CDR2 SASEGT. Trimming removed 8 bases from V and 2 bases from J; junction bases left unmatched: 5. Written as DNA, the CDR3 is TGTGCCAGCCTGTGGACAGGGGGCGCCTACGAGCAGTACTTC. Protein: CASLWTGGAYEQYF.

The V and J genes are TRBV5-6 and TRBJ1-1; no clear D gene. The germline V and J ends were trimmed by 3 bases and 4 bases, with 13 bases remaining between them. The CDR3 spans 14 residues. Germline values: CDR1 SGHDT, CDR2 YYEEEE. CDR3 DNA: TGTGCCAGCAGCTCACCGGGGATTGCCACTGAAGCTTTCTTT. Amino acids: CASSSPGIATEAFF.

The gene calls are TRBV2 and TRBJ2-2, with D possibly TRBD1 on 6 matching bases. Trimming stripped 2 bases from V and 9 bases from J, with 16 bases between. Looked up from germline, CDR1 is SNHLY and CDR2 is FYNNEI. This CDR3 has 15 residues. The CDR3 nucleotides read TGTGCCAGCAGTGAAAAGTCAGGGGATTCCAGGGAGCTGTTTTTT. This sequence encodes CASSEKSGDSRELFF.

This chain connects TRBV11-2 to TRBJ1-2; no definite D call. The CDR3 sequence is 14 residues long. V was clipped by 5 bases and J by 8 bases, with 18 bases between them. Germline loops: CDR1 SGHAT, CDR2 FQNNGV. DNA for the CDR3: TGTGCCAGCAGCCGAGACGGCCATTCCAGCGGCTACACCTTC. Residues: CASSRDGHSSGYTF.

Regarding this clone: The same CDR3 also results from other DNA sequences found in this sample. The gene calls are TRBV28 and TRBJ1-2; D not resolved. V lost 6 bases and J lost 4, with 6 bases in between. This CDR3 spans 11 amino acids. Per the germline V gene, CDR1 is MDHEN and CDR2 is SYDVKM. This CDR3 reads CASSRGYGYTF. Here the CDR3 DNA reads TGTGCCAGCAGCCGGGGCTATGGCTACACCTTC.

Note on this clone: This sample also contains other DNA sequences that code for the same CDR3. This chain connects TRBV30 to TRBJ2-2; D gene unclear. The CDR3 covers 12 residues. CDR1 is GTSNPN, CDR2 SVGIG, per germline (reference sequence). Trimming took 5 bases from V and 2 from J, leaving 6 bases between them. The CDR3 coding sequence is TGTGCCTGGTCTCTAAACACCGGGGAGCTGTTTTTT. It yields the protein CAWSLNTGELFF.

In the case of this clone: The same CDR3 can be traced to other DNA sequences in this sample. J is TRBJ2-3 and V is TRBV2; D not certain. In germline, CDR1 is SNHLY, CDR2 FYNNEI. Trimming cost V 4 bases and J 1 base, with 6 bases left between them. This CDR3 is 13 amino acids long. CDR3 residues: CASSGQGTDTQYF. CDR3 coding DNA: TGTGCCAGCAGTGGCCAGGGCACAGATACGCAGTATTTT.

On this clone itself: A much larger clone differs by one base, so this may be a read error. In DNA, the CDR3 is TGTGCCAGCAGAGGTCAGAATAATTCACCCCGCCACTTT. It specifies CASRGQNNSPRHF. This chain joins TRBV27 and TRBJ1-6; no reliable D call. The CDR3 is 13 residues long. CDR1 and CDR2 from the germline V gene are MNHEY and SMNVEV (reference sequence).

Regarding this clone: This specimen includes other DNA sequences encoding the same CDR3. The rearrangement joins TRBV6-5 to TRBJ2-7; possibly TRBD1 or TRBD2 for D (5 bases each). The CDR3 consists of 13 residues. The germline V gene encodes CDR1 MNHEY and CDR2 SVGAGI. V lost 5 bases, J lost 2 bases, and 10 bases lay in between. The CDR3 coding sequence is TGTGCCAGCAGTCGGGACGGAGCCTACGAGCAGTACTTC. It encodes CASSRDGAYEQYF.

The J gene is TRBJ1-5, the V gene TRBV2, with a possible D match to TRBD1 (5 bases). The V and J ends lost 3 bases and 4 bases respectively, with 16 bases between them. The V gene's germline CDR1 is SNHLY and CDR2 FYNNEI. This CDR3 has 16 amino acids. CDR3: CASSDSHPGGNQPQHF. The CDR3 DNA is TGTGCCAGCAGTGATTCTCACCCCGGGGGGAATCAGCCCCAGCATTTT.

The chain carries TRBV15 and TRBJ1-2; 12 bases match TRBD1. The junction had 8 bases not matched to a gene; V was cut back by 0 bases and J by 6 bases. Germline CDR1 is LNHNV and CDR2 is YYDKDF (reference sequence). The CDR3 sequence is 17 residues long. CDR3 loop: CATSRDYAGTGGDGYTF. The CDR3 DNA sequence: TGTGCCACCAGCAGAGATTACGCCGGGACAGGGGGCGATGGCTACACCTTC.

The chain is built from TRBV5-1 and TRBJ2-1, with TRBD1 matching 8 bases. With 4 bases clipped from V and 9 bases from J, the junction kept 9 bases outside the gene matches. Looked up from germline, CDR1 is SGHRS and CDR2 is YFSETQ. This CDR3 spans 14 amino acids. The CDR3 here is CASSIGQGFSEQFF. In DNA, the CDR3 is TGCGCCAGCAGCATTGGACAGGGTTTCTCTGAGCAGTTCTTC.

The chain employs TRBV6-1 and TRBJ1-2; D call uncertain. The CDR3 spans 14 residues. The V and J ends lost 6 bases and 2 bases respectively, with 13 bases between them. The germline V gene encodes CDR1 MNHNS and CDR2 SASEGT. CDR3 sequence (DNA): TGTGCCAGCAGGAGGGAGGGAATGAACTATGGCTACACCTTC. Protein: CASRREGMNYGYTF.

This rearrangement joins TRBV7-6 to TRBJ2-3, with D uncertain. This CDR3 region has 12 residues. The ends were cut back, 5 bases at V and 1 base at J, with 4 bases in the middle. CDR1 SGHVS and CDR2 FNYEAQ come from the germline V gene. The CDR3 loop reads CASSPRTDTQYF. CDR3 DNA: TGTGCCAGCAGCCCTCGCACAGATACGCAGTATTTT. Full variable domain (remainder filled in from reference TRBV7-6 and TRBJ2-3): GAGVSQSPRYKVTKRGQDVALRCDPISGHVSLYWYRQALGQGPEFLTYFNYEAQQDKSGLPNDRFSAERPEGSISTLTIQRTEQRDSAMYRCASSPRTDTQYFGPGTRLTVL.

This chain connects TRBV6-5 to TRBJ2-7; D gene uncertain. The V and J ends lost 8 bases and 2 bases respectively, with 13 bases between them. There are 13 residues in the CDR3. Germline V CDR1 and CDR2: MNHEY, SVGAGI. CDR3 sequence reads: CASARPSTYEQYF. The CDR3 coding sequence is TGTGCCAGCGCCCGCCCGTCTACCTACGAGCAGTACTTC.